A selection of T cell receptor beta chains follows, all from one sample in a study of T cells in Graves' hyperthyroidism and ophthalmopathy. TCRdb re-derived calls from the multiplex PCR reads in MiXCR, one entry per CDR3 protein. The table records 700,000 or so distinct CDR3 sequences, roughly 15% of them present only once. Sample: blood. These receptors were taken from a man aged 18 to 30 with Graves' hyperthyroidism. CDR3s include the opening cysteine and the closing phenylalanine or tryptophan. The D gene is left open where the match is weak. Expanded clones get a size class; other rows say once, few or many, or leave the size out.

D: TRBD1; size: many; V: TRBV20-1; J: TRBJ2-5; CDR3: CSARAIKQGAGSQYF; DNA: TGCAGTGCTAGAGCAATTAAGCAGGGGGCAGGGTCCCAGTACTTC
D: TRBD2; size: -; V: TRBV20-1; J: TRBJ2-2; CDR3: CSARTSGDTGELFF; DNA: TGCAGTGCCAGGACTAGCGGAGACACCGGGGAGCTGTTTTTT
D: TRBD2; size: once; V: TRBV19; J: TRBJ2-7; CDR3: CASSILGLATHEQYF; DNA: TGTGCCAGTAGTATCCTCGGACTAGCTACCCACGAGCAGTACTTC
D: TRBD2; size: few; V: TRBV7-8; J: TRBJ2-1; CDR3: CASSGTRVHEQFF; DNA: TGTGCCAGCAGTGGGACTAGGGTCCATGAGCAGTTCTTC
D: TRBD2; size: -; V: TRBV20-1; J: TRBJ2-7; CDR3: CSARDWGLAGGEQYF; DNA: TGCAGTGCTAGAGATTGGGGACTAGCAGGAGGCGAGCAGTACTTC
D: -; size: few; V: TRBV28; J: TRBJ2-1; CDR3: CASSLYWGAGHNNEQFF; DNA: TGTGCCAGCAGTTTATATTGGGGCGCGGGACATAACAATGAGCAGTTCTTC
D: TRBD2; size: many; V: TRBV7-9; J: TRBJ2-5; CDR3: CASSYSRLAGDETQYF; DNA: TGTGCCAGCAGCTACTCGAGACTAGCGGGAGATGAGACCCAGTACTTC
D: TRBD2; size: many; V: TRBV28; J: TRBJ2-6; CDR3: CASLAGGSSGANVLTF; DNA: TGTGCCAGCCTAGCGGGAGGGAGCTCTGGGGCCAACGTCCTGACTTTC
D: TRBD1; size: many; V: TRBV28; J: TRBJ1-1; CDR3: CASSLRGLQGDTEAFF; DNA: TGTGCCAGCAGTCTCAGGGGGCTACAGGGTGACACTGAAGCTTTCTTT
D: -; size: few; V: TRBV27; J: TRBJ2-7; CDR3: CASSSKGYYEQYF; DNA: TGTGCCAGCAGTTCGAAGGGTTACTACGAGCAGTACTTC
D: -; size: few; V: TRBV7-9; J: TRBJ2-7; CDR3: CASSQHGISYEQYF; DNA: TGTGCCAGCAGCCAGCACGGAATCTCCTACGAGCAGTACTTC
D: TRBD1; size: -; V: TRBV14; J: TRBJ2-7; CDR3: CASSLSGTGVLYEQYF; DNA: TGTGCCAGCAGCCTTTCCGGGACAGGGGTCTTGTACGAGCAGTACTTC
D: TRBD2; size: -; V: TRBV15; J: TRBJ2-3; CDR3: CATSPGGSGREYSTDTKYF; DNA: TGTGCCACCAGCCCCGGTGGTAGCGGGAGGGAATATAGCACAGATACGAAGTATTTT
D: TRBD2; size: -; V: TRBV7-9; J: TRBJ2-5; CDR3: CASSLPSGGTAAQYF; DNA: TGTGCCAGCAGCTTACCTAGCGGGGGCACAGCGGCCCAGTACTTC
D: TRBD2; size: many; V: TRBV2; J: TRBJ2-3; CDR3: CASSDPSGRADTQYF; DNA: TGTGCCAGCAGTGACCCCAGCGGGAGGGCCGATACGCAGTATTTT
D: TRBD1; size: few; V: TRBV18; J: TRBJ2-3; CDR3: CASSPTGDADTQYF; DNA: TGTGCCAGCTCACCAACAGGGGACGCAGATACGCAGTATTTT
D: -; size: many; V: TRBV2; J: TRBJ2-1; CDR3: CASSFSGSDNEQFF; DNA: TGTGCCAGCAGTTTTTCAGGGTCCGACAATGAGCAGTTCTTC
D: -; size: -; V: TRBV18; J: TRBJ2-7; CDR3: CASTKVEGYEQYF; DNA: TGTGCCAGCACAAAAGTAGAAGGCTACGAGCAGTACTTC
D: TRBD2; size: many; V: TRBV7-2; J: TRBJ2-3; CDR3: CASSLDGQRGDTQYF; DNA: TGTGCCAGCAGCTTAGACGGGCAGCGGGGAGATACGCAGTATTTT
D: TRBD2; size: -; V: TRBV20-1; J: TRBJ2-1; CDR3: CSAREASGGYNEQFF; DNA: TGCAGTGCTAGAGAGGCTAGCGGCGGTTACAATGAGCAGTTCTTC
D: -; size: few; V: TRBV5-1; J: TRBJ2-3; CDR3: CASSLPGPQRDTQYF; DNA: TGCGCCAGCAGCTTACCGGGCCCCCAGAGGGATACGCAGTATTTT
D: -; size: few; V: TRBV5-1; J: TRBJ2-5; CDR3: CASSLAQGSGETQYF; DNA: TGCGCCAGCAGCTTGGCACAGGGAAGTGGAGAGACCCAGTACTTC
D: -; size: many; V: TRBV6-2/TRBV6-3; J: TRBJ2-1; CDR3: CASSSERGTNYNEQFF; DNA: TGTGCCAGCAGTTCCGAAAGGGGGACAAACTACAATGAGCAGTTCTTC
D: TRBD1; size: -; V: TRBV5-1; J: TRBJ1-1; CDR3: CASSLRQGSTEAFF; DNA: TGCGCCAGCAGCTTGCGACAGGGAAGTACTGAAGCTTTCTTT
D: TRBD1; size: -; V: TRBV14; J: TRBJ1-3; CDR3: CASSQNYRGPSGNTIYF; DNA: TGTGCCAGCAGCCAAAATTACAGGGGACCTTCTGGAAACACCATATATTTT
D: -; size: many; V: TRBV7-9; J: TRBJ2-7; CDR3: CASSASSSYEQYF; DNA: TGTGCCAGCAGCGCGAGTAGTTCCTACGAGCAGTACTTC
D: -; size: many; V: TRBV28; J: TRBJ2-7; CDR3: CASSFMGVSYEQYF; DNA: TGTGCCAGCAGTTTTATGGGAGTATCGTACGAGCAGTACTTC
D: TRBD1; size: -; V: TRBV12-5; J: TRBJ1-1; CDR3: CASGLGQGAHEAFF; DNA: TGTGCTAGTGGTCTCGGACAGGGGGCCCATGAAGCTTTCTTT
D: -; size: -; V: TRBV13; J: TRBJ1-6; CDR3: CASSLGHVISPLHF; DNA: TGTGCCAGCAGCTTAGGTCATGTGATTTCGCCCCTCCACTTT
D: TRBD2; size: few; V: TRBV4-1; J: TRBJ2-5; CDR3: CASSQVSLAGQTQYF; DNA: TGCGCCAGCAGCCAAGTATCACTAGCGGGACAGACCCAGTACTTC
D: -; size: many; V: TRBV18; J: TRBJ2-7; CDR3: CASSTEERRQYF; DNA: TGTGCCAGCTCAACTGAGGAGCGGAGGCAGTACTTC
D: TRBD1; size: -; V: TRBV19; J: TRBJ1-1; CDR3: CASRGTGTFTEAFF; DNA: TGTGCCAGTAGGGGGACAGGGACCTTCACAGAAGCTTTCTTT
D: TRBD1; size: many; V: TRBV6-1; J: TRBJ1-1; CDR3: CASSEGTGDNTEAFF; DNA: TGTGCCAGCAGTGAGGGGACAGGAGACAACACTGAAGCTTTCTTT
D: TRBD2; size: many; V: TRBV20-1; J: TRBJ2-5; CDR3: CSARTGRGQETQYF; DNA: TGCAGTGCTAGAACCGGGAGGGGGCAAGAGACCCAGTACTTC
D: TRBD1; size: few; V: TRBV28; J: TRBJ1-5; CDR3: CASSLIGGRGNQPQHF; DNA: TGTGCCAGCAGTTTAATAGGGGGCCGGGGCAATCAGCCCCAGCATTTT
D: -; size: many; V: TRBV20-1; J: TRBJ2-7; CDR3: CSARDDQGTPYEQYF; DNA: TGCAGTGCTAGGGATGATCAGGGTACCCCCTACGAGCAGTACTTC
D: TRBD2; size: many; V: TRBV5-1; J: TRBJ2-1; CDR3: CASSLEGLAGEQFF; DNA: TGCGCCAGCAGCTTGGAGGGGCTAGCGGGGGAGCAGTTCTTC
D: TRBD2; size: many; V: TRBV6-2/TRBV6-3; J: TRBJ2-7; CDR3: CASRWTSGNYEQYF; DNA: TGTGCCAGCAGATGGACTAGCGGGAATTACGAGCAGTACTTC
D: -; size: -; V: TRBV20-1; J: TRBJ1-5; CDR3: CSAMGGSNQPQHF; DNA: TGCAGTGCCATGGGGGGTAGCAATCAGCCCCAGCATTTT
D: -; size: -; V: TRBV29-1; J: TRBJ2-2; CDR3: CSVAGGRTKNTGELFF; DNA: TGCAGCGTTGCGGGCGGAAGAACCAAGAACACCGGGGAGCTGTTTTTT
D: -; size: many; V: TRBV6-5; J: TRBJ1-5; CDR3: CASSFGQSNQPQHF; DNA: TGTGCCAGCAGTTTCGGACAGTCCAATCAGCCCCAGCATTTT
D: -; size: few; V: TRBV12-3/TRBV12-4; J: TRBJ2-6; CDR3: CASSRLRGLSGSGANVLTF; DNA: TGTGCCAGCAGCAGACTCAGGGGCCTTAGTGGCTCTGGGGCCAACGTCCTGACTTTC
D: -; size: -; V: TRBV30; J: TRBJ2-3; CDR3: CAWSEGFTDTQYF; DNA: TGTGCCTGGAGTGAAGGCTTCACAGATACGCAGTATTTT
D: -; size: few; V: TRBV7-9; J: TRBJ1-2; CDR3: CASTLTENYGYTF; DNA: TGTGCCAGCACCCTAACAGAAAACTATGGCTACACCTTC
D: -; size: -; V: TRBV7-9; J: TRBJ2-3; CDR3: CASSPPAGDTQYF; DNA: TGTGCCAGCAGCCCCCCCGCTGGGGATACGCAGTATTTT